This T cell receptor beta chain appears in the sequencing data of a study of PD-L1 blockade in urothelial cancer. The wider study: Once treatment had started, blood was analyzed at 3 weeks (second dose) and again at 6 weeks. Overall study findings and caveats: Pretreatment clonality of the blood TCR repertoire below the median was predictive of superior survival.

Data came from immunoSEQ multiplex PCR; TCRdb stores just in-frame clones and leaves some out. The data contain just over 40,000 clones, about 88% of them singletons. Specified time point: peripheral blood 6 weeks after treatment start. This clone was detected only a few times. The target antigen is unknown. The receptor comes from a man in his 70s with urothelial cancer. The sequenced sample was PBMCs, obtained around atezolizumab (anti-PD-L1) treatment.

In DNA, the CDR3 is TGCGCCAGCAGCCAAGAGTGGACTAGCGGGTTCCGAGGCGAGCAGTACTTC. Amino acid sequence: CASSQEWTSGFRGEQYF. The rearrangement links TRBV4-1 to TRBJ2-7, with 11 nucleotides matching TRBD2. Germline CDR1 and CDR2: MGHRA and YSYEKL. The CDR3 sequence is 17 residues long. V lost 0 bases, J lost 6 bases, and 10 bases stayed unmatched.